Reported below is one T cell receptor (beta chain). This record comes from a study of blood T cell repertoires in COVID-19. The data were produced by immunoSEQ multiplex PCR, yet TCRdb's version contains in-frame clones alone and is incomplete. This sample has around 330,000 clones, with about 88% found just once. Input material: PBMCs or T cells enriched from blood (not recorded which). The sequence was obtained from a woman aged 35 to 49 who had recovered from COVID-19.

CDR3 DNA sequence: TGTGCCACCACCTGGGAGGTTAGCAATCAGCCCCAGCATTTT. Amino acids: CATTWEVSNQPQHF. The genes are TRBV24-1 and TRBJ1-5; the D is unclear. Trimming removed 8 bases at V and 0 bases at J, with 10 bases between. Germline CDR1 reads KGHDR; CDR2 reads SFDVKD. The CDR3 contains 14 residues.